This T cell receptor (beta chain) was retrieved from a study of blood T cell repertoires in COVID-19. Original methodology: Estimation of nucleated cell counts relied on the amplification of reference gene primers. The protocol was immunoSEQ multiplex PCR, while the TCRdb copy is restricted to in-frame clones and leaves out a portion. V and J calls and clone size are those listed in that table; D and trimming were worked out from the DNA. This table has 35,000 to 50,000 clones, 90% to 95% appearing once. Germline V lookup: CDR1 SGHTS, CDR2 YDEGEE. The J segment lost 4 bases and the V segment lost 7 bases, leaving 7 bases of the junction unmatched. The CDR3 loop spans 14 amino acids.

This clonotype originated in a man aged 45 to 65 with active COVID-19. V and J are TRBV5-8 and TRBJ1-4, with 7 bases fitting TRBD1. The specimen was peripheral blood. CDR3 sequence: CASGPGQLNEKLFF. The CDR3 DNA is TGTGCCAGCGGGCCGGGACAGCTTAATGAAAAACTGTTTTTT.